What follows describes a single T cell receptor beta chain. Its antigen is as yet unknown. The table came from immunoSEQ multiplex PCR; TCRdb's copy has only in-frame clones and leaves some out. This table holds some 19,000 clones, approximately 90% found once. The data were obtained in a study of OX40 agonist ivuxolimab in advanced cancers. Study information: Participants, 80% to 90% male, averaged approximately 65 years of age, ranging from roughly 20 to 85. Allowance was made for prior anti-PD-1, anti-PD-L1 or anti-CTLA-4 therapy, and roughly 40% had some.

The germline V gene encodes CDR1 SEHNR and CDR2 FQNEAQ (reference sequence). CDR3 size: 15 residues. The V end lost 3 bases, the J end lost 3 bases, and 15 bases lay between the germline ends. Points from the study as a whole: CD4+ T cells averaged fewer expanded clones than CD8+ T cells. Clonal expansion was among the lowest in partial responders at 0.1-3.0 mg/kg, especially CD8+.

The sequence was collected from an adult with an advanced solid tumor such as melanoma, head and neck, liver or kidney cancer. V is TRBV7-9 and J is TRBJ2-7, with D possibly matching TRBD2 (5 bases). The material sequenced was CD4+ or CD8+ T cells sorted from blood, taken in a trial of the OX40 agonist ivuxolimab. This CDR3 reads CASSFRSGGLYEQYF. The CDR3 bases are TGTGCCAGCAGCTTCCGTTCGGGTGGACTCTACGAGCAGTACTTC. The full variable domain, with the rest looked up from reference TRBV7-9 and TRBJ2-7, is DTGVSQNPRHKITKRGQNVTFRCDPISEHNRLYWYRQTLGQGPEFLTYFQNEAQLEKSRLLSDRFSAERPKGSFSTLEIQRTEQGDSAMYLCASSFRSGGLYEQYFGPGTRLTVT.